These 28 T cell receptor beta chains share one sample of origin, sequenced in a study of T cell responses to AZD1222 COVID-19 vaccine. The method was immunoSEQ multiplex PCR; TCRdb's version includes in-frame clones alone and lacks a portion of them. The table lists around 110,000 clones, 84% of them singletons. The sequencing here drew on peripheral blood, taken on day 0 of AZD1222 vaccination. The source is an adult in good health.

The chain links TRBV29-1 to TRBJ1-3, with 8 bases matching TRBD1. The CDR3 is made up of 14 amino acids. Trimming removed 6 bases from V and 3 bases from J; junction bases left unmatched: 7. CDR1 and CDR2 (germline): SQVTM, ANQGSEA. This CDR3 reads CSVLDRGGGNTIYF. In DNA form, the CDR3 reads TGCAGCGTCTTAGACAGGGGTGGTGGAAACACCATATATTTT. Variable domain in full (rest from reference TRBV29-1 and TRBJ1-3): SAVISQKPSRDICQRGTSLTIQCQVDSQVTMMFWYRQQPGQSLTLIATANQGSEATYESGFVIDKFPISRPNLTFSTLTVSNMSPEDSSIYLCSVLDRGGGNTIYFGEGSWLTVV.

Only a few counts were recorded for this clone. This rearrangement joins TRBV9 to TRBJ2-3; D not resolved. The CDR3 covers 13 residues. CDR1 SGDLS and CDR2 YYNGEE come from the germline V gene. The germline V and J ends were trimmed by 7 bases and 0 bases, with 9 bases remaining between them. CDR3 sequence: CASAKGSTDTQYF. CDR3 nucleotides: TGTGCCAGCGCTAAGGGCAGCACAGATACGCAGTATTTT.

This clone has just one count. The same CDR3 arises from other DNA sequences in this sample as well. V and J are TRBV7-9 and TRBJ2-7; possible D gene TRBD1, 5 bases. The germline V gene has CDR1 SEHNR and CDR2 FQNEAQ (reference sequence). The CDR3 sequence is 12 residues long. V shed 2 bases and J shed 3 bases, with 5 bases lying between them. Here the CDR3 reads CASSLQGYEQYF. In DNA form, the CDR3 reads TGTGCCAGCAGCTTACAGGGCTACGAGCAGTACTTC.

The chain links TRBV5-1 to TRBJ2-3; D gene unclear. Germline loops: CDR1 SGHRS, CDR2 YFSETQ. With 4 bases removed from V and 5 bases from J, the gap between germline ends came to 8 bases. This CDR3 comprises 12 residues. CDR3 bases: TGCGCCAGCAGCCTAATGGGAGATACGCAGTATTTT. Residues: CASSLMGDTQYF.

The chain joins TRBV10-3 to TRBJ2-7, with D uncertain. The ends were cut back, 2 bases at V and 3 bases at J, with 11 bases in the middle. The germline gives CDR1 ENHRY, CDR2 SYGVKD. The CDR3 is 14 residues long. The CDR3 spells CAISEPGEHYEQYF. CDR3 coding DNA: TGTGCCATCAGTGAGCCGGGCGAACACTACGAGCAGTACTTC.

This clone was seen a single time. V is TRBV9 and J is TRBJ2-2; D not certain. Per germline, CDR1 SGDLS and CDR2 YYNGEE. The CDR3 is 13 amino acids. V shed 0 bases and J shed 4 bases, with 4 bases lying between them. Written as DNA, the CDR3 is TGTGCCAGCAGCGTAGAGTTCACCGGGGAGCTGTTTTTT. This gives the protein CASSVEFTGELFF.

The chain couples TRBV6-5 to TRBJ2-5, with 9 bases identical to TRBD1. The CDR3 is made up of 16 amino acids. V dropped 3 bases and J dropped 5; count of bases not matched to a gene: 10. CDR1 and CDR2 from the germline V gene are MNHEY and SVGAGI. The CDR3: CASSYSGTGLPETQYF. As DNA, the CDR3 is TGTGCCAGCAGTTATTCCGGGACAGGGTTGCCCGAGACCCAGTACTTC.

This chain uses TRBV4-1 with TRBJ1-2; D is unclear. Germline assignment: CDR1 MGHRA and CDR2 YSYEKL. Trimming removed 1 base from V and 0 bases from J, with 9 bases in between. The CDR3 is 15 amino acids. CDR3 coding DNA: TGCGCCAGCAGCCAAGGGCGTCCACCTAACTATGGCTACACCTTC. It specifies CASSQGRPPNYGYTF.

J is TRBJ2-5 and V is TRBV25-1; weak D call: TRBD1 (5 bases). Trimming removed 0 bases from V and 4 bases from J, with 9 bases in between. The CDR3 runs to 14 residues. From germline, CDR1 is MGHDK and CDR2 SYGVNS. In DNA form, the CDR3 reads TGTGCCAGCAGTGAATATGACAGCCTAGAGACCCAGTACTTC. Its protein product is CASSEYDSLETQYF.

V is TRBV7-8 and J is TRBJ2-5; a possible D gene is TRBD2 (5 bases). Germline V gene data show CDR1 as SGHVS and CDR2 as FQNEAQ. V lost 2 bases and J lost 3, with 13 bases in between. The CDR3 consists of 15 residues. The CDR3 DNA reads TGTGCCAGCAGCTTACAGCAGCGGAACGAAGAGACCCAGTACTTC. Translating gives CASSLQQRNEETQYF.

This clone was counted a single time. The chain recombines TRBV12-3 or TRBV12-4 with TRBJ1-4; D remains unclear. The length of the CDR3 is 13 residues. The V end lost 5 bases, the J end lost 10 bases, and 14 bases lay between the germline ends. The DNA of the CDR3 is TGTGCCAGCAGTGATATGGGGTTTGGAAAACTGTTTTTT. Protein: CASSDMGFGKLFF.

J is TRBJ1-2 and V is TRBV21-1; the table's D call, TRBD1, has no DNA check behind it. TRBV21-1 is an annotated pseudogene. The CDR3 has 13 residues. In DNA form, the CDR3 reads TGTGCCAGCAGCTTGTCAGGCTCGGTTGGCTACACCTTC. It specifies CASSLSGSVGYTF.

The rearrangement uses TRBV9 and TRBJ1-2; D is unresolved. Per germline, CDR1 SGDLS and CDR2 YYNGEE. Trimming took 3 bases from V and 2 from J, leaving 8 bases between them. This CDR3 has 13 amino acids. CDR3 region: CASSETANYGYTF. CDR3 DNA sequence: TGTGCCAGCAGCGAAACAGCGAACTATGGCTACACCTTC.

The genes are TRBV28 and TRBJ2-6; tentative D call: TRBD1 (7 bases). This CDR3 is 15 amino acids long. Per the germline V gene, CDR1 is MDHEN and CDR2 is SYDVKM. Trimming took off 8 bases at V and 1 base at J, with 12 bases between the two ends. CDR3 region: CASSRGASGANVLTF. The CDR3 nucleotides are TGTGCCAGCTCCAGGGGGGCTTCTGGGGCCAACGTCCTGACTTTC.

The rearrangement joins TRBV4-2 to TRBJ2-6, with a tentative D call TRBD1 (6 bases). V was clipped by 0 bases and J by 2 bases, with 17 bases between them. Germline CDR1 and CDR2: LGHNA and YNFKEQ. This CDR3 region has 19 residues. Here the CDR3 reads CASSQDGAGASTGANVLTF. CDR3 bases: TGTGCCAGCAGCCAAGATGGGGCAGGGGCGTCAACTGGGGCCAACGTCCTGACTTTC.

The J gene is TRBJ1-2, the V gene TRBV5-8; D possibly corresponds to TRBD1 (5 bases). This CDR3 has 13 residues. Between the trimmed V and J ends, which lost 2 bases and 4 bases, there was a span of 9 bases. Looked up from germline, CDR1 is SGHTS and CDR2 is YDEGEE. CDR3 region: CASSFSGPYGYTF. The CDR3 region has the DNA TGTGCCAGCAGCTTCTCAGGGCCCTATGGCTACACCTTC.

The rearrangement joins TRBV5-8 to TRBJ1-5; TRBD1 aligns across 9 bases. V lost 4 bases, J lost 10 bases, and 12 bases stayed unmatched. Looked up from germline, CDR1 is SGHTS and CDR2 is YDEGEE. The CDR3 totals 15 residues. The CDR3 DNA reads TGTGCCAGCAGCCCTCGGACAGGGGCCGCTCGTCCCCAGCATTTT. This encodes CASSPRTGAARPQHF.

The chain recombines TRBV7-2 with TRBJ2-2; 12 bases line up with TRBD2. With V trimmed by 5 bases and J by 7 bases, 11 bases remained unmatched. Germline V gene data show CDR1 as SGHTA and CDR2 as FQGNSA. The CDR3 has 17 amino acids. Here the CDR3 DNA reads TGTGCCAGCAGCCCTCCCCGACTAGCGGGAGCTAGCGGGGAGCTGTTTTTT. This translates into CASSPPRLAGASGELFF.

The chain carries TRBV7-8 and TRBJ1-6, with TRBD1 matching over 8 bases. The CDR3 is 15 amino acids. From germline, CDR1 is SGHVS and CDR2 FQNEAQ. The J segment lost 10 bases and the V segment lost 5 bases, leaving 10 bases of the junction unmatched. CDR3 residues: CASSTKTGVVSPLHF. The CDR3 DNA reads TGTGCCAGCAGCACAAAGACAGGGGTTGTATCACCCCTCCACTTT.

V gene TRBV7-9 combines with J gene TRBJ2-5; 8 positions match TRBD1. Germline V gene sequence: CDR1 SEHNR, CDR2 FQNEAQ (reference sequence). The CDR3 loop spans 15 amino acids. The V segment lost 3 bases and the J segment 1 base; nucleotides outside the gene matches: 4. The CDR3: CASSFWTGPQETQYF. The CDR3 nucleotides are TGTGCCAGCAGCTTCTGGACAGGGCCCCAAGAGACCCAGTACTTC.

The V and J genes are TRBV28 and TRBJ2-3, with 7 bases identical to TRBD1. This CDR3 has 15 amino acids. J gave up 4 bases and V 2 bases, and 6 bases lay outside the gene matches. CDR1 MDHEN and CDR2 SYDVKM come from the germline V gene. The CDR3 nucleotides read TGTGCCAGCAGTTTAGGAGGCAGGGGGTCAGATACGCAGTATTTT. Its protein is CASSLGGRGSDTQYF.

CDR3 sequence reads: CASSSQGGRDGDTQYF. The DNA for the CDR3 is TGCGCCAGCAGCTCCCAGGGTGGGAGGGACGGAGATACGCAGTATTTT. This chain joins TRBV5-1 and TRBJ2-3; 7 bases fit TRBD2. Germline V gives CDR1 SGHRS, CDR2 YFSETQ. The CDR3 consists of 16 residues. The V gene end was trimmed by 3 bases and the J gene end by 5 bases; junction bases not matched to a gene: 12.

This chain uses TRBV7-2 with TRBJ1-5, with D possibly TRBD1 on 5 matching bases. The CDR3 extends over 16 amino acids. V was trimmed by 5 bases and J by 4 bases, leaving 18 bases between them. CDR1 SGHTA and CDR2 FQGNSA come from the germline V gene. The CDR3, as DNA: TGTGCCAGCAGCGGGGGGTGGGGAAGCGGGAATCAGCCCCAGCATTTT. Its translation: CASSGGWGSGNQPQHF.

V is TRBV4-2 and J is TRBJ1-2, with D maybe TRBD1 (6 bases). CDR1 LGHNA and CDR2 YNFKEQ come from the germline V gene. V shed 0 bases and J shed 0 bases, with 14 bases lying between them. The CDR3 runs 17 residues. CDR3 sequence reads: CASSQEIATGPNYGYTF. CDR3 coding DNA: TGTGCCAGCAGCCAAGAAATTGCGACAGGCCCTAACTATGGCTACACCTTC.

CDR3 coding DNA: TGCGCCAGCAGCTCCAGGACCTCCTATAATTCACCCCTCCACTTT. Translated, it gives CASSSRTSYNSPLHF. This chain links TRBV5-1 with TRBJ1-6; no clear D gene. CDR3 size: 15 residues. V lost 3 bases and J lost 0, with 7 bases in between. Germline V gives CDR1 SGHRS, CDR2 YFSETQ.

This clone has a single count. J is TRBJ2-4 and V is TRBV30, with D possibly TRBD2 on 5 matching bases. The germline V and J ends were trimmed by 1 base and 7 bases, with 8 bases remaining between them. Germline CDR1 is GTSNPN and CDR2 is SVGIG (reference sequence). This CDR3 contains 12 residues. CDR3 bases: TGTGCCTGGAGTGAGCTAGCCAACATTCAGTACTTC. It translates to CAWSELANIQYF.

J is TRBJ1-1 and V is TRBV28; D is undetermined. The CDR3 totals 12 residues. The V gene lost 3 bases and the J gene lost 1 base, with 3 bases spanning the gap. CDR1 is MDHEN, CDR2 SYDVKM, per germline. This chain's CDR3 is CASSLWNTEAFF. The CDR3 coding sequence is TGTGCCAGCAGTTTGTGGAACACTGAAGCTTTCTTT.

This chain connects TRBV6-5 to TRBJ2-7, with 8 positions matching TRBD2. This CDR3 has 15 residues. Germline CDR1 reads MNHEY; CDR2 reads SVGAGI. J gave up 2 bases and V 1 base, and 4 bases lay outside the gene matches. The CDR3 reads CASSYYSGGTYEQYF. The CDR3 region has the DNA TGTGCCAGCAGTTACTACTCGGGGGGGACCTACGAGCAGTACTTC.